This T cell receptor (beta chain) was recovered during a study of chemoradiotherapy in HPV16-positive cancers. Study as a whole: A couple of HPV16-positive patients' cells yielded candidate HPV-specific clones and common motifs. Overall study findings and caveats: Non-HPV-specific T cells did not expand in tumors during treatment, whereas candidate HPV-specific clones and E7-related motifs did.

TCRdb keeps only in-frame clones here, not all; method: immunoSEQ multiplex PCR. This sample yields 16,000 or so clones, of which around three quarters are seen a single time; 6.5% to 10% belongs to the top ten. This clone was counted a few times. Its antigen is unknown. The CDR3 extends over 12 amino acids. The germline CDR1 and CDR2 sequences are SEHNR and FQNEAQ (reference sequence). With 5 bases removed from V and 4 bases from J, the gap between germline ends came to 8 bases. Repeated repertoire sampling spanned the course of chemoradiotherapy. Source: tumor tissue, taken from a patient who underwent chemoradiotherapy. This TCR was sampled from a human donor with HPV-associated anogenital cancer. J is TRBJ1-2 and V is TRBV7-9; D remains ambiguous. The CDR3 spells CASSPPGYGYTF. The CDR3, as DNA: TGTGCCAGCAGCCCCCCCGGCTATGGCTACACCTTC.